These 29 T cell receptor beta chains originate from one sample sequenced in a study of T cells in Graves' hyperthyroidism and ophthalmopathy. TCR beta CDR3 regions were amplified from RNA. HTBI primers drove first-round RT-PCR of the TCR CDR3. Using its own MiXCR run on the multiplex PCR reads, TCRdb lists one record per CDR3 protein. The data show roughly 300,000 distinct CDR3 sequences, 21% seen once. Sequences were obtained from blood. The receptors stem from a woman in her fifties or sixties with Graves' hyperthyroidism.

The chain combines TRBV20-1 with TRBJ2-7, with 10 bases identical to TRBD2. The V gene end was trimmed by 6 bases and the J gene end by 6 bases; junction bases not matched to a gene: 14. CDR1 DFQATT and CDR2 SNEGSKA come from the germline V gene (reference sequence). The CDR3 consists of 15 residues. CDR3 bases: TGCAGTGCCCCCCCTCCCCTGGCTAGCGGGAGCGAGCAGTACTTC. Encoded protein: CSAPPPLASGSEQYF.

The J gene is TRBJ2-6, the V gene TRBV30, with TRBD2 matching over 7 bases. CDR3 length equals 19 residues. Unmatched junction bases numbered 11, after V lost 0 bases and J lost 0 bases. Germline CDR1 and CDR2: GTSNPN and SVGIG (reference sequence). CDR3 protein: CAWSVMGEGLSSGANVLTF. CDR3 nucleotides: TGTGCCTGGAGTGTAATGGGGGAGGGCTTGAGCTCTGGGGCCAACGTCCTGACTTTC.

This clonotype occurred many times. The gene calls are TRBV15 and TRBJ2-5, with 9 bases matching TRBD2. This CDR3 has 17 residues. After removal of 0 bases from V and 5 bases from J, the junction contained 10 bases not matched to a gene. Germline V gives CDR1 LNHNV, CDR2 YYDKDF (reference sequence). CDR3 region: CATSRDWASGDPETQYF. The CDR3, as DNA: TGTGCCACCAGCAGAGATTGGGCTAGCGGGGACCCTGAGACCCAGTACTTC. Based on the CDR3 plus reference TRBV15 and TRBJ2-5, the full variable domain is DAMVIQNPRYQVTQFGKPVTLSCSQTLNHNVMYWYQQKSSQAPKLLFHYYDKDFNNEADTPDNFQSRRPNTSFCFLDIRSPGLGDTAMYLCATSRDWASGDPETQYFGPGTRLLVL.

This clonotype was counted many times. The genes are TRBV30 and TRBJ1-2; D not certain. Deletions cut 7 bases from V and 7 bases from J, with 10 bases between. The length of the CDR3 is 10 residues. CDR1 and CDR2 from the germline V gene are GTSNPN and SVGIG (reference sequence). CDR3 DNA sequence: TGTGCCTACCGGGATCTTGGCTACACCTTC. This translates into CAYRDLGYTF.

As to this clonotype: A much larger clone differs by one base, so this may be a read error. The gene calls are TRBV5-5 and TRBJ1-1, with D hard to call. The CDR3 contains 15 residues. Germline values: CDR1 SGHKS, CDR2 YYEKEE (reference sequence). The CDR3 DNA reads as TGTACCAGCAGCTTTAGTGATACACCGAACACTGAAGCTTTCTTT. It yields the protein CTSSFSDTPNTEAFF.

The chain uses TRBV9 and TRBJ1-3; 8 positions agree with TRBD1. Germline values: CDR1 SGDLS, CDR2 YYNGEE. V gave up 4 bases and J gave up 4 bases; unmatched junction bases: 10. The CDR3 length is 16 residues. The DNA of the CDR3 is TGTGCCAGCAGCCCAAATAACAGGGGGGTAGGAAACACCATATATTTT. This sequence encodes CASSPNNRGVGNTIYF.

This clonotype was recorded at least ten times. This chain connects TRBV20-1 to TRBJ2-7, with 10 bases lining up with TRBD2. The V and J ends lost 6 bases and 3 bases, in that order; junction bases with no gene match: 8. Germline-derived CDR1 and CDR2 are DFQATT and SNEGSKA (reference sequence). The CDR3 runs 14 residues. The CDR3 loop reads CSAQSGRAVYEQYF. DNA for the CDR3: TGCAGTGCCCAGAGCGGGAGGGCCGTCTACGAGCAGTACTTC.

In its sample, this clonotype was seen many times. The rearrangement joins TRBV20-1 to TRBJ1-1; D remains unclear. Trimming cost V 3 bases and J 3 bases, with 5 bases left between them. The CDR3 is 11 residues long. Germline assignment: CDR1 DFQATT and CDR2 SNEGSKA (reference sequence). The CDR3 nucleotides are TGCAGTGCTAGGAGGGACACTGAAGCTTTCTTT. It codes for CSARRDTEAFF.

CDR3 in DNA: TGTGCCAGTAACCCGGGGACAGGGGGACCTTTCGAGCAGTACTTC. The encoded protein is CASNPGTGGPFEQYF. J is TRBJ2-7 and V is TRBV19; 11 bases match TRBD1. Per the germline V gene, CDR1 is LNHDA and CDR2 is SQIVND (reference sequence). J was trimmed by 6 bases and V by 7 bases; bases with no gene match: 11. This CDR3 is built from 15 residues.

CDR3 in amino acids: CASRGALDNSPLHF. The CDR3 DNA is TGTGCCAGCAGGGGGGCCCTAGATAATTCACCCCTCCACTTT. This chain links TRBV6-1 with TRBJ1-6; possible D gene TRBD1, 6 bases. V shed 6 bases and J shed 5 bases, with 11 bases lying between them. The CDR3 totals 14 residues. Germline V gives CDR1 MNHNS, CDR2 SASEGT.

This clonotype was seen a few times. This rearrangement joins TRBV10-3 to TRBJ2-3; weak D call: TRBD2 (5 bases). The CDR3 is 15 residues long. From germline, CDR1 is ENHRY and CDR2 SYGVKD. The V end was cut by 5 bases, the J end by 3 bases, with 15 bases between. In DNA form, the CDR3 reads TGTGCCATCAGTACATTAGGGCGGGCGACAGATACGCAGTATTTT. Encoded protein: CAISTLGRATDTQYF.

The chain uses TRBV12-3 or TRBV12-4 and TRBJ2-7, with D possibly matching TRBD2 (5 bases). V lost 5 bases and J 4 bases, leaving 18 bases between the germline ends. This CDR3 is 15 amino acids long. This CDR3 is CASSTAVGSMYEQYF. The CDR3 DNA reads as TGTGCCAGCAGTACCGCGGTAGGGAGCATGTACGAGCAGTACTTC.

For this clonotype: A much larger clone sits a single nucleotide away, making a read error possible. The chain couples TRBV7-9 to TRBJ2-1; 7 nucleotides line up with TRBD2. This CDR3 region has 13 residues. CDR1 is SEHNR, CDR2 FQNEAQ, per germline (reference sequence). The CDR3 sequence is CTSSLASGDEQFF. CDR3 sequence (DNA): TGTACCAGCAGCTTAGCTAGCGGCGATGAGCAGTTCTTC.

The chain uses TRBV6-6 and TRBJ2-3; D gene ambiguous. Trimming pared 2 bases from V and 2 bases from J, leaving 8 bases between. This CDR3 contains 14 residues. Germline V gene lookup returns CDR1 MNHNY and CDR2 SVGAGI (reference sequence). Here the CDR3 DNA reads TGTGCCAGCAGTTACGGGGTTAACACAGATACGCAGTATTTT. Protein sequence: CASSYGVNTDTQYF.

This clonotype was detected ten times or more. The chain carries TRBV10-3 and TRBJ1-1; tentative D call: TRBD1 (5 bases). The germline CDR1 and CDR2 sequences are ENHRY and SYGVKD. The CDR3 has 14 residues. V gave up 5 bases and J gave up 2 bases, with 12 bases separating them. Here the CDR3 DNA reads TGTGCCATCAGTCTCCCGGGACCCAACACTGAAGCTTTCTTT. Its protein is CAISLPGPNTEAFF.

Concerning this clonotype itself: A much more abundant neighbour one base away suggests this may be a read error. The rearrangement links TRBV28 to TRBJ2-1; 9 bases agree with TRBD2. Germline V gene data show CDR1 as MDHEN and CDR2 as SYDVKM. This CDR3 region has 15 residues. The CDR3 is CASSLKVAGVNEQLF. DNA for the CDR3: TGTGCCAGCAGTTTAAAGGTAGCGGGGGTGAATGAGCAGCTCTTC.

In its sample, this clonotype was seen many times. The chain is built from TRBV6-1 and TRBJ1-5; a possible D gene is TRBD1 (5 bases). CDR1 is MNHNS and CDR2 is SASEGT in the germline V gene. Deletions cut 0 bases from V and 5 bases from J, with 8 bases between. The CDR3 length is 14 residues. The CDR3 nucleotides read TGTGCCAGCAGTGAAGCGAGGGGTTATCAGCCCCAGCATTTT. It translates to CASSEARGYQPQHF.

This clonotype was seen only a few times. The chain recombines TRBV6-1 with TRBJ2-2; D perhaps matches TRBD1 (6 bases). Trimming shortened V by 4 bases and J by 6 bases, and 12 bases separated the two germline ends. The CDR3 spans 14 residues. Germline CDR1 reads MNHNS; CDR2 reads SASEGT. CDR3 region: CASSAHRDPGELFF. The CDR3 nucleotides read TGTGCCAGCAGTGCCCACAGGGATCCCGGGGAGCTGTTTTTT.

This clonotype was recorded many times. This sequence joins TRBV3-1 and TRBJ1-6; no reliable D call. The CDR3 runs 15 residues. V was trimmed by 5 bases and J by 7 bases, leaving 15 bases between them. Germline CDR1 and CDR2: LGHDT and YNNKEL (reference sequence). CDR3 in amino acids: CASSASSSENSPLHF. The CDR3 nucleotides are TGTGCCAGCAGCGCATCTTCTTCGGAGAATTCACCCCTCCACTTT.

This clonotype was seen many times. The chain links TRBV29-1 to TRBJ2-1; 8 bases match TRBD1. After removal of 4 bases from V and 5 bases from J, the junction contained 4 bases not matched to a gene. The CDR3 sequence is 13 residues long. CDR1 and CDR2 from the germline V gene are SQVTM and ANQGSEA. Here the CDR3 DNA reads TGCAGCGTTGGGGCAGGGGGCCACAATGAGCAGTTCTTC. Translated: CSVGAGGHNEQFF.

The V call is TRBV4-1, the J call TRBJ1-1; D may be TRBD1 (6 bases). Trimming shortened V by 6 bases and J by 4 bases, and 18 bases separated the two germline ends. CDR1 is MGHRA and CDR2 is YSYEKL in the germline V gene. The CDR3 contains 15 residues. In DNA, the CDR3 is TGCGCCAGCAGTCGCCACGCAGGGGCTGGCACTGAAGCTTTCTTT. It specifies CASSRHAGAGTEAFF.

This clonotype occurred many times. The rearrangement uses TRBV3-1 and TRBJ2-2; 8 nucleotides line up with TRBD2. Looked up from germline, CDR1 is LGHDT and CDR2 is YNNKEL (reference sequence). The CDR3 has 15 amino acids. With 6 bases clipped from V and 7 bases from J, the junction kept 10 bases outside the gene matches. In DNA form, the CDR3 reads TGTGCCAGCAGTCGATTAGCGGGAACCGGCGGGGAGCTGTTTTTT. Translation: CASSRLAGTGGELFF.

This clonotype showed up just once. The chain joins TRBV7-8 to TRBJ2-2, with D possibly being TRBD1 or TRBD2 (6 bases each). Trimming shortened V by 3 bases and J by 0 bases, and 14 bases separated the two germline ends. Per germline, CDR1 SGHVS and CDR2 FQNEAQ. The CDR3 extends over 17 amino acids. The DNA for the CDR3 is TGTGCCAGCAGCTTGGGGGTAGGGGGGTCGAACACCGGGGAGCTGTTTTTT. Translating it yields CASSLGVGGSNTGELFF.

This clonotype was picked up many times. The rearrangement links TRBV11-2 to TRBJ1-4, with TRBD1 as a possible D gene (6 bases). The CDR3 is 15 amino acids. CDR1 is SGHAT, CDR2 FQNNGV, per germline. Trimming stripped 4 bases from V and 7 bases from J, with 16 bases between. In nucleotides, the CDR3 is TGTGCCAGCAGCTCCGACAGGAGGGTGGGTGAAAAACTGTTTTTT. It is translated as CASSSDRRVGEKLFF.

This clonotype has only a few counts. The rearrangement uses TRBV6-1 and TRBJ1-3; D not certain. V was clipped by 6 bases and J by 2 bases, with 14 bases between them. Germline V gene sequence: CDR1 MNHNS, CDR2 SASEGT. CDR3 length: 15 residues. The CDR3 DNA is TGTGCCAGCAGAAAAACCTGGGAAACTGGAAACACCATATATTTT. Its translation: CASRKTWETGNTIYF.

This clonotype showed up many times. V usage is TRBV5-1 and J usage is TRBJ2-7; a weak D match, TRBD1 (5 bases). Germline V CDR1 and CDR2: SGHRS, YFSETQ. CDR3 size: 15 residues. V lost 1 base to trimming and J lost 2 bases, with 13 bases between them. CDR3 bases: TGCGCCAGCAGCTTGAACAGCCAGGGCACCTACGAGCAGTACTTC. This encodes CASSLNSQGTYEQYF.

The J gene is TRBJ2-5, the V gene TRBV6-2 or TRBV6-3; D gene ambiguous. This CDR3 comprises 16 residues. V was trimmed by 0 bases and J by 0 bases, leaving 11 bases between them. CDR1 and CDR2 from the germline V gene are MNHEY and SVGEGT. The CDR3 sequence: CASSYSLVRDQETQYF. CDR3 sequence (DNA): TGTGCCAGCAGTTACTCCCTAGTAAGGGACCAAGAGACCCAGTACTTC.

This clonotype appeared many times. This chain uses TRBV5-1 with TRBJ2-2; D perhaps matches TRBD1 (5 bases). Germline V gene lookup returns CDR1 SGHRS and CDR2 YFSETQ. The CDR3 covers 16 residues. V was pared by 4 bases and J by 0 bases, with 13 bases between. The CDR3 here is CASSPRTISNTGELFF. The CDR3 DNA reads as TGCGCCAGCAGCCCCCGGACAATTTCGAACACCGGGGAGCTGTTTTTT.

This clonotype was found a few times. The chain couples TRBV12-3 or TRBV12-4 to TRBJ1-2; 7 nucleotides line up with TRBD1. This CDR3 region has 15 residues. The ends lost 6 bases at V and 2 bases at J; junction bases unmatched: 9. The CDR3 DNA sequence: TGTGCCAGCAGCCCTAGACAGGGTAAAAACTATGGCTACACCTTC. Its translation: CASSPRQGKNYGYTF.